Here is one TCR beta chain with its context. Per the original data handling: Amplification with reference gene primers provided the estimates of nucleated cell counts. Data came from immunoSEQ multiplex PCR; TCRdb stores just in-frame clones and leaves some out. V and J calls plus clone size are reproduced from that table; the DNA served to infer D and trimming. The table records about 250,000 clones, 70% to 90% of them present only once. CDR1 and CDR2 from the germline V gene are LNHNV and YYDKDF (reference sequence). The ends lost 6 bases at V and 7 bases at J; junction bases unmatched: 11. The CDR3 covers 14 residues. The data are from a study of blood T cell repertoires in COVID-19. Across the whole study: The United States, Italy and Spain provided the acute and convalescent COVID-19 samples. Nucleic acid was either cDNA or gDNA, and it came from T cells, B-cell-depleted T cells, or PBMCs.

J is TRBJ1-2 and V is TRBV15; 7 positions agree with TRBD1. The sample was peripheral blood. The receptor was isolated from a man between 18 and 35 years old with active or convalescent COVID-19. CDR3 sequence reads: CATSRDREVGGYTF. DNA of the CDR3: TGTGCCACCAGTCGAGACAGGGAAGTCGGTGGCTACACCTTC.